This T cell receptor (beta chain) was identified during a study of OX40 agonist ivuxolimab in advanced cancers. The CDR3 is 16 residues long. The germline gives CDR1 PRHDT, CDR2 FYEKMQ (reference sequence). V was pared by 3 bases and J by 2 bases, with 17 bases between. This clone was counted a few times. Its antigen is as yet unknown. Overall study findings and caveats: Among the lowest levels of clonal expansion were found in partial responders at 0.1-3.0 mg/kg.

TCRdb keeps only in-frame clones here, not all; method: immunoSEQ multiplex PCR. The repertoire holds about 94,000 clones, with less than 95% as singletons. The chain joins TRBV13 to TRBJ2-7; either TRBD1 or TRBD2 may supply D (5 bases each). The receptor was derived from an adult with an advanced solid tumor such as melanoma, head and neck, liver or kidney cancer. Sequenced here: CD4+ or CD8+ T cells sorted from blood, sampled in a trial of the OX40 agonist ivuxolimab. The CDR3 DNA follows: TGTGCCAGCAGCTTGAGGGACGCAAACTGGGCCTACGAGCAGTACTTC. This encodes CASSLRDANWAYEQYF. The full variable domain, with the rest looked up from reference TRBV13 and TRBJ2-7, is AAGVIQSPRHLIKEKRETATLKCYPIPRHDTVYWYQQGPGQDPQFLISFYEKMQSDKGSIPDRFSAQQFSDYHSELNMSSLELGDSALYFCASSLRDANWAYEQYFGPGTRLTVT.